The TCR beta chain under discussion was sequenced for a study of blood T cell repertoires in COVID-19. Sequencing was performed with immunoSEQ multiplex PCR; in TCRdb, only in-frame clones are kept and a portion is missing. The sample holds 240,000 or so clones, more than 75% seen once. There are a few counts of this clone. The receptor was derived from a woman aged 40-49 years who had recovered from COVID-19. The sample consisted of peripheral blood.

The CDR3 spells CASSQSWGPGPQHF. The CDR3 nucleotides read TGTGCCAGCAGCCAATCGTGGGGGCCAGGGCCCCAGCATTTT. The rearrangement joins TRBV16 to TRBJ1-5; D possibly corresponds to TRBD1 (6 bases). The germline gives CDR1 KGHSY, CDR2 FQNENV. Trimming pared 0 bases from V and 9 bases from J, leaving 12 bases between. The CDR3 totals 14 residues. Full variable domain (missing parts from reference TRBV16 and TRBJ1-5): GEEVAQTPKHLVRGEGQKAKLYCAPIKGHSYVFWYQQVLKNEFKFLISFQNENVFDETGMPKERFSAKCLPNSPCSLEIQATKLEDSAVYFCASSQSWGPGPQHFGDGTRLSIL.